This TCR beta chain was sequenced during a study of T cells in Graves' hyperthyroidism and ophthalmopathy. About this clonotype: As yet, its antigen is unknown.

Germline CDR1 SGHVS, CDR2 FQNEAQ. CDR3 length: 16 amino acids. V was pared by 1 base and J by 4 bases, with 13 bases between. Authors of the study amplified TCR beta CDR3 regions from RNA transcripts. A first-round RT-PCR of the TCR CDR3 used the HTBI primer set. TCRdb passed the multiplex PCR reads through MiXCR, listing each CDR3 protein once. The table lists approximately 400,000 distinct CDR3 sequences, around a sixth of them singletons, with roughly 13% in the top ten. Study-wide results and limits: Expanded thyroid clonotypes (above 0.001) were mostly also found in blood.

A lack of ophthalmopathy progression within 18 months defined stable Graves' hyperthyroidism. Subjects aged 18 to 65 presented with newly diagnosed hyperthyroidism of less than 2 months' duration. This sample holds PBMCs from less than 13 ml fresh peripheral blood. This receptor was taken from a young woman with Graves' hyperthyroidism. The chain carries TRBV7-8 and TRBJ2-2, with a weak D call TRBD1 (6 bases). Sequencing was done on a sample of blood. Written as DNA, the CDR3 is TGTGCCAGCAGCTTAGGGCAGGGGTCATCCACCGGGGAGCTGTTTTTT. Its protein product is CASSLGQGSSTGELFF.